This TCR beta chain was captured in a study of OX40 agonist ivuxolimab in advanced cancers. The overall study: An agonistic anti-OX40 (CD134) antibody, ivuxolimab, was used to treat the patients. General observations from the study: Among T cells, CD8+ cells averaged more expanded clones than CD4+ cells.

Trimming cost V 7 bases and J 4 bases; bases outside gene matches: 8. This CDR3 region has 14 residues. From germline, CDR1 is SGDLS and CDR2 YYNGEE. Autoimmune disease history or systemic immunosuppression barred patients. Generated by immunoSEQ multiplex PCR, the TCRdb table keeps only in-frame clones and is missing some. The sample lists 85,000 or so clones; 80% to 90% were seen once. About this clone: Its antigen is unknown.

This sequence joins TRBV9 and TRBJ2-3, with 8 bases lining up with TRBD2. The TCR sequence derives from an adult with an advanced solid tumor such as melanoma, head and neck, liver or kidney cancer. The sequencing here drew on CD4+ or CD8+ T cells sorted from blood, taken in a trial of the OX40 agonist ivuxolimab. The CDR3 bases are TGTGCCAGCGCAGCGGGGGCTGCCCCAGATACGCAGTATTTT. Its translation: CASAAGAAPDTQYF.